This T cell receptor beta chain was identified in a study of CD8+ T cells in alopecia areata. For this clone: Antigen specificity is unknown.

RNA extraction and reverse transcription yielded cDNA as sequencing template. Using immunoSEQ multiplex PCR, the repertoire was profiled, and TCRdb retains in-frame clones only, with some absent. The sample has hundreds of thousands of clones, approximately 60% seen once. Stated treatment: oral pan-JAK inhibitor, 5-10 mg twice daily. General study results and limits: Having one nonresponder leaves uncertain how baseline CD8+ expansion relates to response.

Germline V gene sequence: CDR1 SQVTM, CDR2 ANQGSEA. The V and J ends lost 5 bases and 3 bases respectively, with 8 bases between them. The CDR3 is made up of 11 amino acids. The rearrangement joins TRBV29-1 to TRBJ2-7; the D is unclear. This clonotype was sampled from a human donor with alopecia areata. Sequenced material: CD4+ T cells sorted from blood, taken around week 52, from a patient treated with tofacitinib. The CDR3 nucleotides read TGCAGCGTTAACAGAAACTACGAGCAGTACTTC. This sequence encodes CSVNRNYEQYF.